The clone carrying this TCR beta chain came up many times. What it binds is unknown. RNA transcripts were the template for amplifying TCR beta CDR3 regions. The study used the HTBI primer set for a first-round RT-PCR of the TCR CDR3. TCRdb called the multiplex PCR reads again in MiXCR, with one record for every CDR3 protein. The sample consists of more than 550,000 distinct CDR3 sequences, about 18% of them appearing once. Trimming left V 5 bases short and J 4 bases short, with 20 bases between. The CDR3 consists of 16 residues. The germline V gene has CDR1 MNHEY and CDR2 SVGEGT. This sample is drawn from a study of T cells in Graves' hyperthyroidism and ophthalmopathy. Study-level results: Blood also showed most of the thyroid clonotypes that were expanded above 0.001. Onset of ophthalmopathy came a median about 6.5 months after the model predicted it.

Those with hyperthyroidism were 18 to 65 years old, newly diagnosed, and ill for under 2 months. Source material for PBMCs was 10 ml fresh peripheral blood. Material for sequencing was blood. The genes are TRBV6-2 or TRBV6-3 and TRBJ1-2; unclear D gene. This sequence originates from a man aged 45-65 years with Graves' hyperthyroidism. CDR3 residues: CASSPPNRFRIYGYTF. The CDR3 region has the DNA TGTGCCAGCAGTCCTCCCAACCGCTTCAGGATCTATGGCTACACCTTC.